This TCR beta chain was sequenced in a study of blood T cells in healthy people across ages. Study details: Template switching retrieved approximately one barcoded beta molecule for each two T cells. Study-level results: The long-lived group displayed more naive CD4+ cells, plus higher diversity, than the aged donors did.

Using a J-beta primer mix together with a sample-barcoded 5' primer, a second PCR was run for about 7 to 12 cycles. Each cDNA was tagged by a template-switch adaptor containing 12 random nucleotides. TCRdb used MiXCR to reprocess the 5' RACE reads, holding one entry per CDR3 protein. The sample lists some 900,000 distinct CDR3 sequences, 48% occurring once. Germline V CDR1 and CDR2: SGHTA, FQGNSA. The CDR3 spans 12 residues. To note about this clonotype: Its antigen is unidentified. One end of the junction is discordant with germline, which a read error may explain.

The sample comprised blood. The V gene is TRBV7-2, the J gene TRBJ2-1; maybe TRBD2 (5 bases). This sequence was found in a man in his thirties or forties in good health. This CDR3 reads CASSLGPGKQFF. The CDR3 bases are TGTGCCAGCAGTTTAGGTCCCGGGAAGCAGTTCTTC.